Ten or more counts support the clone carrying this T cell receptor (beta chain). At one boundary the junction diverges from the germline segment, which might be a read error. TCRdb recomputed calls from the RT-PCR reads with MiXCR, one row per CDR3 protein. The sample holds fewer than 700,000 distinct CDR3 sequences; 13% are singletons and the top ten take about 12%. This sample is part of a study of response to subunit inactivated influenza vaccine. This CDR3 is 15 amino acids long. Per the germline V gene, CDR1 is SGHTA and CDR2 is FQGNSA. This receptor was taken from a man between 45 and 60 years old who received an inactivated influenza vaccine. The V gene is TRBV7-2, the J gene TRBJ2-7, with D perhaps TRBD1 (5 bases). The source material was PBMCs from blood, sampled 45 days after vaccination. The CDR3 loop reads CASSLSGALTYEQYF. The CDR3 coding sequence is TGCGCCAGCAGCTTGTCTGGGGCCCTCACCTACGAGCAGTACTTC.